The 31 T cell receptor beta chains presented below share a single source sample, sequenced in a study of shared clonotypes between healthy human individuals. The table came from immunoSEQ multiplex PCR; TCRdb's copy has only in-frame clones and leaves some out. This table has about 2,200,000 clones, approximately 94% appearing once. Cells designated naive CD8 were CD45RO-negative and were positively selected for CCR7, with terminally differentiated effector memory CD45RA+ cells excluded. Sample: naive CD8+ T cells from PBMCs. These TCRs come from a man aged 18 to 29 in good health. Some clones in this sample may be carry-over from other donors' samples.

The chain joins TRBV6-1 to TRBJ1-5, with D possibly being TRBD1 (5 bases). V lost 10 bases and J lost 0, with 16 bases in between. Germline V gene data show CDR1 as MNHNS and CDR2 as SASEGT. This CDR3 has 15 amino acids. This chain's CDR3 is CATFKGQYSNQPQHF. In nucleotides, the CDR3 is TGTGCCACCTTTAAGGGGCAGTATAGCAATCAGCCCCAGCATTTT.

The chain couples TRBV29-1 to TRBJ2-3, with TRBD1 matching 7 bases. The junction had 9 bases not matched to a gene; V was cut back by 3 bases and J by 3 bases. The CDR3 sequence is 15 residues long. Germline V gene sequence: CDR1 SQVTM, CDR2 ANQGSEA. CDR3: CSVEPGQAETDTQYF. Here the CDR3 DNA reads TGCAGCGTTGAGCCCGGACAGGCCGAGACAGATACGCAGTATTTT.

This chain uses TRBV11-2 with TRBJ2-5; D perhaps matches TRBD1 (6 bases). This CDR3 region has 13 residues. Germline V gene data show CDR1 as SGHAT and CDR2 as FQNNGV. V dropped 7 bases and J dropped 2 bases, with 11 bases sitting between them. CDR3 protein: CASTPRGQETQYF. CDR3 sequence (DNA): TGTGCCAGCACCCCCAGGGGACAAGAGACCCAGTACTTC.

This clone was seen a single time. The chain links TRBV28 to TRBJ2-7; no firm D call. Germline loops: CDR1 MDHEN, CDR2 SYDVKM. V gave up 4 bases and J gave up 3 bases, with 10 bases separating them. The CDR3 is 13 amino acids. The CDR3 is CASSSSQHYEQYF. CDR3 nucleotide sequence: TGTGCCAGCAGTTCATCACAACACTACGAGCAGTACTTC.

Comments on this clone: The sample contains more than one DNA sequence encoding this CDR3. The CDR3 nucleotides read TGTGCCACCAGCAGAGATGCGGGCAATCAGCCCCAGCATTTT. Protein sequence: CATSRDAGNQPQHF. V and J are TRBV15 and TRBJ1-5; D not resolved. Germline-derived CDR1 and CDR2 are LNHNV and YYDKDF (reference sequence). Trimming shortened V by 0 bases and J by 2 bases, and 5 bases separated the two germline ends. The CDR3 extends over 14 amino acids.

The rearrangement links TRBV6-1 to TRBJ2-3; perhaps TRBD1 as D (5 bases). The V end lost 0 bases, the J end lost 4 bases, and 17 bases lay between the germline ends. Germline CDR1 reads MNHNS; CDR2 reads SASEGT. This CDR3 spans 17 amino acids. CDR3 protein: CASSEARRVVPPDTQYF. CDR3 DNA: TGTGCCAGCAGTGAAGCGCGCAGGGTGGTTCCCCCAGATACGCAGTATTTT.

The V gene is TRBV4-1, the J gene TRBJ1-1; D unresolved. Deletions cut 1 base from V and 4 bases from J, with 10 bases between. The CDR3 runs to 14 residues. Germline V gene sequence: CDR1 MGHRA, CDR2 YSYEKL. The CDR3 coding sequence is TGCGCCAGCAGCCAAGTCGGTGAGAGCACTGAAGCTTTCTTT. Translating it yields CASSQVGESTEAFF.

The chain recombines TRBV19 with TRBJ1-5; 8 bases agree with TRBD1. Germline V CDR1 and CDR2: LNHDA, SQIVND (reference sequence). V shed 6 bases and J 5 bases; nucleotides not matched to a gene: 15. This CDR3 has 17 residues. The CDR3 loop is CASRRTGYSRVDQPQHF. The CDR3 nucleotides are TGTGCCAGTAGAAGGACAGGGTACAGTAGGGTGGATCAGCCCCAGCATTTT.

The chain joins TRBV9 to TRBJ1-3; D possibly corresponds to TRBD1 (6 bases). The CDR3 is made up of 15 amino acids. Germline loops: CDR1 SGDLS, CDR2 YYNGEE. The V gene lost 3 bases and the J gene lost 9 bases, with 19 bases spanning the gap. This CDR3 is CASSDQTGLGVTIYF. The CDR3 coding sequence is TGTGCCAGCAGCGACCAGACAGGCCTGGGGGTCACCATATATTTT.

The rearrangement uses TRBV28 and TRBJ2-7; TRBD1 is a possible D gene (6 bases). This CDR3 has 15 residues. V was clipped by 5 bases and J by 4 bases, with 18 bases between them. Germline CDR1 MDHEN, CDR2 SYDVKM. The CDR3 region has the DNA TGTGCCAGCAGTCCCTACGGCGAAGGGGGATACGAGCAGTACTTC. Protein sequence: CASSPYGEGGYEQYF. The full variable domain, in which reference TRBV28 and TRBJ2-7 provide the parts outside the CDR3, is DVKVTQSSRYLVKRTGEKVFLECVQDMDHENMFWYRQDPGLGLRLIYFSYDVKMKEKGDIPEGYSVSREKKERFSLILESASTNQTSMYLCASSPYGEGGYEQYFGPGTRLTVT.

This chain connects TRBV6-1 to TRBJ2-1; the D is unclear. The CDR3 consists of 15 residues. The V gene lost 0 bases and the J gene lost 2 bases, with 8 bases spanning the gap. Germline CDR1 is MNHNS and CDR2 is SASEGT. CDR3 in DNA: TGTGCCAGCAGTGAAGCCCCAGTGGCCTACAATGAGCAGTTCTTC. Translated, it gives CASSEAPVAYNEQFF.

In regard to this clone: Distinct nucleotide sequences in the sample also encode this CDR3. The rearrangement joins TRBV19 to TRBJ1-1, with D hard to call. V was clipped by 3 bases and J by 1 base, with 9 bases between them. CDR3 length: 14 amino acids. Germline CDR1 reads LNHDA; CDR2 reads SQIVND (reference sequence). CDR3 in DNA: TGTGCCAGTAGTATCCCGACGGCGAACACTGAAGCTTTCTTT. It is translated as CASSIPTANTEAFF.

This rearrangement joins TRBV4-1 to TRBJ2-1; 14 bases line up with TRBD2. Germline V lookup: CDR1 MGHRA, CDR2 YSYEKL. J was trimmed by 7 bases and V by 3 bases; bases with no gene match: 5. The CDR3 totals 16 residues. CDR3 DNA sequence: TGCGCCAGCAGCCACCGACTAGCGGGAGGGAATAATGAGCAGTTCTTC. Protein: CASSHRLAGGNNEQFF.

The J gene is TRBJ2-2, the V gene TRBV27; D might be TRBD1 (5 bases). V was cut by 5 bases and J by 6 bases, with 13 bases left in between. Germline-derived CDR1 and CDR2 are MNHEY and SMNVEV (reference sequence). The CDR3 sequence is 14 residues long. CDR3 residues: CASSVRQSAGELFF. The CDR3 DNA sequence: TGTGCCAGCAGTGTTCGACAGTCCGCCGGGGAGCTGTTTTTT.

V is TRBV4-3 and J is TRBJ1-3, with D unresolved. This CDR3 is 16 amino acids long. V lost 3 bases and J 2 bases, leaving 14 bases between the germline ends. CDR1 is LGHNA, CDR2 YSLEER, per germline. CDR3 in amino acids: CASSQATEGTGNTIYF. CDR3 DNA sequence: TGCGCCAGCAGCCAGGCTACGGAGGGAACTGGAAACACCATATATTTT.

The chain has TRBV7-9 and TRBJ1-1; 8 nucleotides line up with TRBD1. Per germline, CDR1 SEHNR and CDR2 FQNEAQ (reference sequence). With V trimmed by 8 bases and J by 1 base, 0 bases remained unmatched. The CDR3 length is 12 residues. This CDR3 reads CASDRGNTEAFF. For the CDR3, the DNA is TGTGCCAGCGACAGGGGGAACACTGAAGCTTTCTTT.

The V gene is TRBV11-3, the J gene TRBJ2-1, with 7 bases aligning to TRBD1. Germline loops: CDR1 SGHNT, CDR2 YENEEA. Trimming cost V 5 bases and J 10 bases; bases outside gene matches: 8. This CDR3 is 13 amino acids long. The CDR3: CASSPIPQGEQFF. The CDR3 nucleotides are TGTGCCAGCAGCCCTATTCCACAGGGGGAGCAGTTCTTC.

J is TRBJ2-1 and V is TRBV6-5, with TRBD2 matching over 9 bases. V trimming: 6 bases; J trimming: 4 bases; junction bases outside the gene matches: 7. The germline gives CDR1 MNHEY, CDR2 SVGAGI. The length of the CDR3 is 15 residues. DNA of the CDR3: TGTGCCAGCAGCCCCCGCCTAGCGGGGTACAATGAGCAGTTCTTC. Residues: CASSPRLAGYNEQFF.

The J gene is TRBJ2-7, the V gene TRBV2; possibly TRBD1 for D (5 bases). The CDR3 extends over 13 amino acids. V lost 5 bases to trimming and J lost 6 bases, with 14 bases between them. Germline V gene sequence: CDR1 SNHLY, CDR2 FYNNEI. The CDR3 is CASSPAGPAEQYF. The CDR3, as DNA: TGTGCCAGCAGTCCGGCAGGGCCTGCCGAGCAGTACTTC.

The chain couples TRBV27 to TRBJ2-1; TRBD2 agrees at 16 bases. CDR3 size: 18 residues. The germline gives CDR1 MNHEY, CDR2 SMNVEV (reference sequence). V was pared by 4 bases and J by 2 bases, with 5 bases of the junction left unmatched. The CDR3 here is CASSWGTSGRAPYNEQFF. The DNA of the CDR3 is TGTGCCAGCAGTTGGGGGACTAGCGGGAGGGCCCCCTACAATGAGCAGTTCTTC.

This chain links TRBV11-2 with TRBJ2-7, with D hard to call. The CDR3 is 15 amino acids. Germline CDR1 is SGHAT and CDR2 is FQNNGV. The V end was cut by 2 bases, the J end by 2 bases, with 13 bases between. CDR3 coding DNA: TGTGCCAGCAGCTTATTCTCCCGAGATCCCTACGAGCAGTACTTC. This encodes CASSLFSRDPYEQYF. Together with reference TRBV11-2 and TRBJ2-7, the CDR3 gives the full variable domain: EAGVAQSPRYKIIEKRQSVAFWCNPISGHATLYWYQQILGQGPKLLIQFQNNGVVDDSQLPKDRFSAERLKGVDSTLKIQPAKLEDSAVYLCASSLFSRDPYEQYFGPGTRLTVT.

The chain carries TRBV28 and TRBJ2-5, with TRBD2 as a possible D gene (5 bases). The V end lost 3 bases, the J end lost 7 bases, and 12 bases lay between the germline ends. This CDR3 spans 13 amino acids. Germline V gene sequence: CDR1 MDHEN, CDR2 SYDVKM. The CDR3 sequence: CASSFRSVRTQYF. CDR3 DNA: TGTGCCAGCAGTTTTCGTAGCGTACGGACCCAGTACTTC.

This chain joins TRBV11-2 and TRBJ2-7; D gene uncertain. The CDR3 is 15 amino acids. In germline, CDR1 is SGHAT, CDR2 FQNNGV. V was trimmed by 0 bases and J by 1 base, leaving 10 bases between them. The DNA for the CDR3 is TGTGCCAGCAGCTTAGAGCTTAGTCTGTCCTACGAGCAGTACTTC. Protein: CASSLELSLSYEQYF. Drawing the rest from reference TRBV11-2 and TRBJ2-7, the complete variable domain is EAGVAQSPRYKIIEKRQSVAFWCNPISGHATLYWYQQILGQGPKLLIQFQNNGVVDDSQLPKDRFSAERLKGVDSTLKIQPAKLEDSAVYLCASSLELSLSYEQYFGPGTRLTVT.

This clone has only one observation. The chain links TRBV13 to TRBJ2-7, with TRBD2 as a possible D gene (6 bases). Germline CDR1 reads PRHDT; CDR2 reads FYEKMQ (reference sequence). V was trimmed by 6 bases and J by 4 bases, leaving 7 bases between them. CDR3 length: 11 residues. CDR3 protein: CASRGGYEQYF. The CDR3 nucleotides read TGTGCCAGCAGAGGAGGGTACGAGCAGTACTTC.

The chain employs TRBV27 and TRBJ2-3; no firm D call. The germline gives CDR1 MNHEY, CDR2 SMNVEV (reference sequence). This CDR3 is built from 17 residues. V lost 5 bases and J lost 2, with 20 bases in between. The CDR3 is CASSPDTPSFYTDTQYF. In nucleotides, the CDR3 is TGTGCCAGCAGTCCAGACACCCCATCCTTTTACACAGATACGCAGTATTTT.

The CDR3 spells CASSTRAGYEQYF. The CDR3 DNA is TGTGCCAGCAGCACAAGGGCGGGGTACGAGCAGTACTTC. The chain combines TRBV7-7 with TRBJ2-7; TRBD2 is a possible D gene (6 bases). The CDR3 covers 13 residues. Germline V lookup: CDR1 SSHAT, CDR2 FNYEAQ (reference sequence). V lost 5 bases and J 4 bases, leaving 12 bases between the germline ends.

CDR3 coding DNA: TGTGCCAGCGTAGAGGGTGCTGGGGCCAACGTCCTGACTTTC. Translation: CASVEGAGANVLTF. V and J are TRBV6-6 and TRBJ2-6; D might be TRBD2 (5 bases). This CDR3 has 14 amino acids. The ends were cut back, 8 bases at V and 2 bases at J, with 10 bases in the middle. Per germline, CDR1 MNHNY and CDR2 SVGAGI (reference sequence).

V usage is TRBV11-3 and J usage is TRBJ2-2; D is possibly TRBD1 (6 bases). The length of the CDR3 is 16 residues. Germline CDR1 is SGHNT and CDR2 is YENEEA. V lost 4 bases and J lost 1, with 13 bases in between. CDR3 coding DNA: TGTGCCAGCAGCTGGAGAGGGGGTGGGAACACCGGGGAGCTGTTTTTT. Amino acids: CASSWRGGGNTGELFF.

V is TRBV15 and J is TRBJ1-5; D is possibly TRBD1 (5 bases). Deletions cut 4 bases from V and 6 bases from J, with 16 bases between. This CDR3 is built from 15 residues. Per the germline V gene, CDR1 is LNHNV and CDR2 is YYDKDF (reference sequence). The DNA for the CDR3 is TGTGCCACCAGCAATGGTGAGGGACTGGCTCAGCCCCAGCATTTT. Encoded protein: CATSNGEGLAQPQHF.

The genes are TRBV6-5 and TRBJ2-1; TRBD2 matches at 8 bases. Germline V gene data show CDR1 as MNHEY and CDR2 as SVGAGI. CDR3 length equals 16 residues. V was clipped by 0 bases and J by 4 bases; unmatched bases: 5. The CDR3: CASSYSTSGGYNEQFF. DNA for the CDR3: TGTGCCAGCAGTTACTCGACCAGCGGGGGTTACAATGAGCAGTTCTTC.

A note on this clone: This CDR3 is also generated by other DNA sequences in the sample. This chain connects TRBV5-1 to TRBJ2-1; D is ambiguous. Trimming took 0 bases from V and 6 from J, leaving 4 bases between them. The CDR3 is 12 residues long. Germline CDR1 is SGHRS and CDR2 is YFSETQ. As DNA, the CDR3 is TGCGCCAGCAGCTTGGTGGTCAATGAGCAGTTCTTC. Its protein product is CASSLVVNEQFF. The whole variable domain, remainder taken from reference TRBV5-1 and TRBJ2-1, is KAGVTQTPRYLIKTRGQQVTLSCSPISGHRSVSWYQQTPGQGLQFLFEYFSETQRNKGNFPGRFSGRQFSNSRSEMNVSTLELGDSALYLCASSLVVNEQFFGPGTRLTVL.